This TCR beta chain is drawn from a study of blood T cell repertoires in COVID-19. Study in general: Sources were T cells, B-cell-depleted T cells, or PBMCs; the material itself was cDNA or gDNA.

TCRdb's table, derived via immunoSEQ multiplex PCR, lists solely in-frame clones and lacks some. The table records over 150,000 clones, roughly nine tenths of them present only once. This CDR3 spans 13 amino acids. V lost 1 base to trimming and J lost 7 bases, with 7 bases between them. The rearrangement uses TRBV12-3 or TRBV12-4 and TRBJ2-2; D perhaps matches TRBD2 (5 bases). Sequenced material: peripheral blood. This TCR derives from a man in his 70s with active or convalescent COVID-19. CDR3 in amino acids: CASSLVEGGELFF. In nucleotides, the CDR3 is TGTGCCAGCAGTTTAGTAGAGGGCGGGGAGCTGTTTTTT.